Shown below are 28 T cell receptor beta chains from a single sample sequenced in a study of blood T cell repertoires in COVID-19. Sequencing used immunoSEQ multiplex PCR; TCRdb keeps in-frame clones, though not all of them. This table holds 180,000 or so clones, more than 85% found once. Sequencing used peripheral blood. The source of these receptors is a woman older than 75 in a cohort sampled during active or convalescent COVID-19.

This clone appeared a few times. V and J are TRBV19 and TRBJ1-5; weak D call: TRBD1 (6 bases). The ends were cut back, 8 bases at V and 3 bases at J, with 17 bases in the middle. The CDR3 sequence is 15 residues long. Per germline, CDR1 LNHDA and CDR2 SQIVND (reference sequence). The CDR3 sequence: CASSDSPFPNQPQHF. CDR3 nucleotides: TGTGCCAGTTCGGACAGTCCTTTCCCCAATCAGCCCCAGCATTTT.

The rearrangement joins TRBV10-1 to TRBJ2-5; the match to TRBD2 covers 10 bases. Germline CDR1 is WNHNN and CDR2 is SYGVQD (reference sequence). The J segment lost 1 base and the V segment lost 4 bases, leaving 3 bases of the junction unmatched. The CDR3 runs 15 residues. The CDR3 spells CASSAVAGGQETQYF. The CDR3 DNA sequence: TGCGCCAGCAGTGCCGTAGCGGGGGGCCAAGAGACCCAGTACTTC.

The chain carries TRBV21-1 and TRBJ2-5; the table gives TRBD1 as D, unverified against the DNA. TRBV21-1 is labeled a pseudogene. CDR3 length: 18 amino acids. The CDR3 DNA follows: TGTGCCAGCAGCAAAGGGGCCCGAAAGGAATGGTACCAAGAGACCCAGTACTTC. Translation: CASSKGARKEWYQETQYF.

The chain couples TRBV10-3 to TRBJ1-5; TRBD1 is a possible D gene (6 bases). The CDR3 is 13 residues long. From germline, CDR1 is ENHRY and CDR2 SYGVKD. V gave up 5 bases and J gave up 7 bases, with 12 bases separating them. CDR3 amino acids: CAISSGEYQPQHF. The CDR3 nucleotides read TGTGCCATCAGTTCAGGGGAGTACCAGCCCCAGCATTTT.

This chain links TRBV5-5 with TRBJ1-6; TRBD1 agrees at 8 bases. V trimming: 3 bases; J trimming: 8 bases; junction bases outside the gene matches: 7. Germline V lookup: CDR1 SGHKS, CDR2 YYEKEE (reference sequence). The CDR3 is 15 residues long. CDR3 sequence: CASSSGYRGDSPLHF. As DNA, the CDR3 is TGTGCCAGCAGCTCTGGGTACAGGGGGGATTCACCCCTCCACTTT.

The chain joins TRBV9 to TRBJ2-4; 9 positions match TRBD2. Germline trimming cut 0 bases from V and 1 base from J; bases unmatched to any gene: 2. The CDR3 loop spans 16 amino acids. CDR1 SGDLS and CDR2 YYNGEE come from the germline V gene. The CDR3 loop is CASSVGTSGAKNIQYF. The CDR3 nucleotides read TGTGCCAGCAGCGTAGGAACTAGCGGGGCCAAAAACATTCAGTACTTC.

This chain links TRBV15 with TRBJ2-6; 8 nucleotides line up with TRBD1. The CDR3 is 17 residues long. With 0 bases clipped from V and 2 bases from J, the junction kept 3 bases outside the gene matches. The V gene's germline CDR1 is LNHNV and CDR2 YYDKDF (reference sequence). In DNA form, the CDR3 reads TGTGCCACCAGCAGAGATGACAGGGGAGCTGGGGCCAACGTCCTGACTTTC. Translation: CATSRDDRGAGANVLTF.

Relative to its sample, this clone is medium-sized. The genes are TRBV6-4 and TRBJ2-2, with a possible D match to TRBD2 (5 bases). This CDR3 has 14 residues. Trimming pared 0 bases from V and 5 bases from J, leaving 7 bases between. CDR1 and CDR2 from the germline V gene are MRHNA and SNTAGT. CDR3 bases: TGTGCCAGCAGTGACTCTAGCGAAACCGGGGAGCTGTTTTTT. Protein product: CASSDSSETGELFF.

This rearrangement joins TRBV6-7 to TRBJ2-7; 11 nucleotides match TRBD2. TRBV6-7 is flagged as an ORF with uncertain function. The CDR3 loop spans 17 amino acids. V trimming: 4 bases; J trimming: 2 bases; junction bases outside the gene matches: 10. CDR3 DNA: TGTGCCAGCAGTTCCGCGGGACTAGCGGAGGGAACCTACGAGCAGTACGTC. Translating gives CASSSAGLAEGTYEQYV.

The rearrangement links TRBV5-6 to TRBJ2-1; perhaps TRBD2 as D (5 bases). Germline lookup yields CDR1 SGHDT and CDR2 YYEEEE. Between the trimmed V and J ends, which lost 3 bases and 0 bases, there was a span of 16 bases. This CDR3 spans 17 amino acids. This chain's CDR3 is CASSSGLPRSSYNEQFF. The CDR3 DNA reads TGTGCCAGCAGCTCAGGACTGCCGAGGAGCTCCTACAATGAGCAGTTCTTC. The variable domain in full, completed from reference TRBV5-6 and TRBJ2-1, reads DAGVTQSPTHLIKTRGQQVTLRCSPKSGHDTVSWYQQALGQGPQFIFQYYEEEERQRGNFPDRFSGHQFPNYSSELNVNALLLGDSALYLCASSSGLPRSSYNEQFFGPGTRLTVL.

V usage is TRBV11-2 and J usage is TRBJ1-2; 7 nucleotides align to TRBD1. This CDR3 spans 14 amino acids. The germline CDR1 and CDR2 sequences are SGHAT and FQNNGV. V was clipped by 5 bases and J by 3 bases; unmatched bases: 6. In nucleotides, the CDR3 is TGTGCCAGCAGCCCTAGGGGGCCTGACTATGGCTACACCTTC. It encodes CASSPRGPDYGYTF.

The CDR3 sequence is CASSLLQDSYEQYF. The CDR3 nucleotides read TGTGCCAGCAGTTTATTGCAGGACTCCTACGAGCAGTACTTC. The chain is built from TRBV27 and TRBJ2-7; D call uncertain. V lost 1 base to trimming and J lost 0 bases, with 7 bases between them. Germline V gene lookup returns CDR1 MNHEY and CDR2 SMNVEV (reference sequence). The CDR3 consists of 14 residues.

The chain joins TRBV6-5 to TRBJ2-7, with 7 bases lining up with TRBD2. J was trimmed by 3 bases and V by 6 bases; bases with no gene match: 11. CDR1 is MNHEY, CDR2 SVGAGI, per germline. CDR3 length equals 15 residues. CDR3 loop: CASSPNPWGGYEQYF. Written as DNA, the CDR3 is TGTGCCAGCAGCCCAAACCCATGGGGGGGCTACGAGCAGTACTTC.

The V call is TRBV20-1, the J call TRBJ1-6; D gene unclear. CDR1 and CDR2 from the germline V gene are DFQATT and SNEGSKA (reference sequence). CDR3 size: 14 residues. V lost 3 bases and J 7 bases, leaving 13 bases between the germline ends. The CDR3 sequence is CSASSSQPNSPLHF. The CDR3 DNA reads as TGCAGTGCTAGTAGTTCACAGCCCAATTCACCCCTCCACTTT.

The chain recombines TRBV19 with TRBJ2-1; D may be TRBD2 (5 bases). This CDR3 is built from 16 residues. V was clipped by 4 bases and J by 2 bases, with 15 bases between them. Germline loops: CDR1 LNHDA, CDR2 SQIVND (reference sequence). The CDR3 DNA follows: TGTGCCAGTAGTAGCAACAAGAGGGCCACCTACAATGAGCAGTTCTTC. Amino acids: CASSSNKRATYNEQFF.

The V and J genes are TRBV2 and TRBJ2-5; 7 bases are a match to TRBD2. CDR1 is SNHLY and CDR2 is FYNNEI in the germline V gene. The CDR3 consists of 15 residues. The V segment lost 7 bases and the J segment 3 bases; nucleotides outside the gene matches: 11. Written as DNA, the CDR3 is TGTGCCAGCACCCAGCGGGGTGGGGAGAAAGAGACCCAGTACTTC. As protein: CASTQRGGEKETQYF.

The chain uses TRBV3-1 (or the pseudogene TRBV3-2) and TRBJ2-1, with TRBD2 as a possible D gene (6 bases). This CDR3 spans 15 amino acids. V was pared by 2 bases and J by 7 bases, with 15 bases between. CDR1 is LGHDT and CDR2 is YNNKEL in the germline V gene (reference sequence). The CDR3 coding sequence is TGTGCCAGCAGCCAACTAGCCCAAGGAGGGAATGAGCAGTTCTTC. It yields the protein CASSQLAQGGNEQFF.

The chain uses TRBV12-3 or TRBV12-4 and TRBJ2-4, with TRBD2 matching over 9 bases. The CDR3 sequence is 12 residues long. V lost 7 bases and J lost 8; bases outside the gene matches: 3. CDR3 in amino acids: CASKASGDIQYF. As DNA, the CDR3 is TGTGCCAGCAAGGCTAGCGGGGACATTCAGTACTTC.

Notes on this clone: The same CDR3 is also encoded by other DNA sequences in this sample. The rearrangement uses TRBV10-1 and TRBJ2-2; TRBD1 might be the D (5 bases). The CDR3 loop spans 15 amino acids. CDR1 and CDR2 (germline): WNHNN, SYGVQD (reference sequence). Trimming left V 4 bases short and J 0 bases short, with 9 bases between. CDR3 sequence reads: CASSVQGANTGELFF. The CDR3 nucleotides read TGCGCCAGCAGTGTTCAAGGGGCGAACACCGGGGAGCTGTTTTTT.

The V gene is TRBV2, the J gene TRBJ2-7; 7 positions agree with TRBD1. Trimming took 7 bases from V and 6 from J; bases not matched to a gene: 15. The V gene's germline CDR1 is SNHLY and CDR2 FYNNEI. This CDR3 region has 15 residues. CDR3 region: CASNPDRSVPSEQYF. CDR3 sequence (DNA): TGTGCCAGCAATCCGGACAGGTCCGTGCCTTCCGAGCAGTACTTC.

This chain uses TRBV14 with TRBJ1-6; 10 nucleotides align to TRBD1. Germline V lookup: CDR1 SGHDN, CDR2 FVKESK. V shed 5 bases and J 7 bases; nucleotides not matched to a gene: 5. This CDR3 contains 15 residues. The DNA of the CDR3 is TGTGCCAGCAGCTACGTGACAGGGGGCAATTCACCCCTCCACTTT. Protein product: CASSYVTGGNSPLHF.

V usage is TRBV2 and J usage is TRBJ2-4; the match to TRBD2 covers 9 bases. Germline V lookup: CDR1 SNHLY, CDR2 FYNNEI. Trimming at V came to 3 bases and at J to 5 bases, leaving 8 bases not matched to a gene. The CDR3 spans 16 residues. In DNA, the CDR3 is TGTGCCAGCAGTGATACAGCGGGAGGAGAAGAAAACATTCAGTACTTC. It encodes CASSDTAGGEENIQYF.

The chain carries TRBV7-9 and TRBJ1-2; the D is unclear. This CDR3 is 12 amino acids long. Trimming left V 5 bases short and J 8 bases short, with 12 bases between. Germline V gene sequence: CDR1 SEHNR, CDR2 FQNEAQ (reference sequence). CDR3 region: CASSRDSGGYTF. CDR3 sequence (DNA): TGTGCCAGCAGCCGGGATTCGGGGGGCTACACCTTC. Using reference TRBV7-9 and TRBJ1-2 for the parts outside the CDR3, the full variable domain is DTGVSQNPRHKITKRGQNVTFRCDPISEHNRLYWYRQTLGQGPEFLTYFQNEAQLEKSRLLSDRFSAERPKGSFSTLEIQRTEQGDSAMYLCASSRDSGGYTFGSGTRLTVV.

V and J are TRBV6-5 and TRBJ2-7, with a tentative D call TRBD2 (5 bases). From germline, CDR1 is MNHEY and CDR2 SVGAGI. Trimming left V 2 bases short and J 3 bases short, with 14 bases between. The CDR3 runs 15 residues. CDR3 amino acids: CASSYSWRSGYEQYF. The CDR3 coding sequence is TGTGCCAGCAGTTACAGTTGGAGAAGCGGCTACGAGCAGTACTTC.

The chain employs TRBV7-2 and TRBJ2-5, with a tentative D call TRBD1 (6 bases). The CDR3 totals 12 residues. Germline lookup yields CDR1 SGHTA and CDR2 FQGNSA. V was pared by 4 bases and J by 5 bases, with 8 bases between. CDR3 region: CASSSRGETQYF. DNA for the CDR3: TGTGCCAGCAGCTCCAGGGGCGAGACCCAGTACTTC.

The chain employs TRBV10-1 and TRBJ2-3; D gene unclear. Germline CDR1 reads WNHNN; CDR2 reads SYGVQD (reference sequence). CDR3 length: 15 amino acids. Trimming shortened V by 3 bases and J by 3 bases, and 13 bases separated the two germline ends. The CDR3 region is CASSDGGIWTDTQYF. CDR3 sequence (DNA): TGCGCCAGCAGTGATGGCGGTATTTGGACAGATACGCAGTATTTT.

This chain joins TRBV9 and TRBJ2-1, with 7 bases matching TRBD1. Germline V gives CDR1 SGDLS, CDR2 YYNGEE. There are 15 residues in the CDR3. V lost 2 bases and J lost 4; bases outside the gene matches: 6. CDR3 protein: CASSVDTGAYNEQFF. Written as DNA, the CDR3 is TGTGCCAGCAGCGTGGATACAGGGGCATACAATGAGCAGTTCTTC.

This clone was counted once. The genes are TRBV4-3 and TRBJ1-6; no definite D call. Trimming pared 0 bases from V and 7 bases from J, leaving 13 bases between. Germline lookup yields CDR1 LGHNA and CDR2 YSLEER. CDR3 length: 16 amino acids. For the CDR3, the DNA is TGCGCCAGCAGCCAAGATCTTAGAAGTCCCAATTCACCCCTCCACTTT. Translated, it gives CASSQDLRSPNSPLHF.